What follows are 22 T cell receptor beta chains derived from one specimen sequenced in a study of shared clonotypes between healthy human individuals. Some clones are missing from TCRdb's copy, which holds only in-frame ones; the method was immunoSEQ multiplex PCR. The data contain 2.5 million or so clones, just over 90% of them singletons. Sequencing was performed on naive CD4+ T cells sorted from blood. Documented subset: CD45RA+ positively selected. Source of these receptors: a man younger than 35 in good health.

This chain connects TRBV30 to TRBJ2-1; either TRBD1 or TRBD2 may supply D (5 bases each). This CDR3 region has 11 residues. Germline CDR1 reads GTSNPN; CDR2 reads SVGIG (reference sequence). V was clipped by 2 bases and J by 12 bases, with 11 bases between them. The CDR3 DNA sequence: TGTGCCTGGAGTCCCGGGACGGCGCAGTTCTTC. Translated: CAWSPGTAQFF.

Concerning this clone: At one end the junction does not follow the germline gene, possibly because of a read error. This chain joins TRBV7-7 and TRBJ2-5, with 10 bases aligning to TRBD1. Germline loops: CDR1 SSHAT, CDR2 FNYEAQ (reference sequence). CDR3 length: 17 amino acids. CDR3 protein: CASSSMPGQGSQETQYF. The CDR3 coding sequence is TGTGCTAGCAGCTCAATGCCGGGACAGGGGTCCCAAGAGACCCAGTACTTC.

This chain links TRBV18 with TRBJ1-4, with D perhaps matching TRBD1 (6 bases). Per germline, CDR1 KGHSH and CDR2 LQKENI. The CDR3 has 15 residues. V shed 3 bases and J shed 7 bases, with 15 bases lying between them. CDR3 region: CASSPVGAKGEKLFF. Here the CDR3 DNA reads TGTGCCAGCTCACCGGTGGGGGCAAAGGGTGAAAAACTGTTTTTT.

The chain combines TRBV2 with TRBJ2-1, with 14 bases matching TRBD2. CDR1 is SNHLY, CDR2 FYNNEI, per germline. The V gene end was trimmed by 3 bases and the J gene end by 8 bases; junction bases not matched to a gene: 3. This CDR3 contains 15 residues. CDR3 loop: CASSDGLAGGDEQFF. The CDR3 nucleotides are TGTGCCAGCAGTGACGGACTAGCGGGAGGCGATGAGCAGTTCTTC.

The gene calls are TRBV29-1 and TRBJ1-2; the D is unclear. CDR1 is SQVTM and CDR2 is ANQGSEA in the germline V gene. Trimming took 4 bases from V and 14 from J, leaving 20 bases between them. The CDR3 consists of 12 residues. CDR3 in DNA: TGCAGCGTTGTAGGGCCATTCTTAGGGATGACCTTC. It specifies CSVVGPFLGMTF.

This chain connects TRBV7-9 to TRBJ1-3; 10 bases match TRBD1. V shed 3 bases and J 4 bases; nucleotides not matched to a gene: 6. CDR1 and CDR2 (germline): SEHNR, FQNEAQ (reference sequence). CDR3 length equals 16 residues. The CDR3 loop reads CASSLRQGAPGNTIYF. As DNA, the CDR3 is TGTGCCAGCAGCTTGCGACAGGGGGCGCCGGGAAACACCATATATTTT.

The V and J genes are TRBV5-6 and TRBJ2-5; D unresolved. Between the trimmed V and J ends, which lost 0 bases and 2 bases, there was a span of 8 bases. CDR1 SGHDT and CDR2 YYEEEE come from the germline V gene. This CDR3 region has 14 residues. CDR3 residues: CASSLGSRQETQYF. CDR3 DNA sequence: TGTGCCAGCAGCTTGGGGAGTAGGCAAGAGACCCAGTACTTC.

The rearrangement joins TRBV20-1 to TRBJ2-7; 8 positions agree with TRBD2. Germline loops: CDR1 DFQATT, CDR2 SNEGSKA (reference sequence). The V and J ends lost 3 bases and 12 bases, in that order; junction bases with no gene match: 7. The CDR3 is 11 amino acids. CDR3: CSASAGLAPYF. CDR3 in DNA: TGCAGTGCTAGTGCAGGACTAGCACCGTACTTC.

The chain is built from TRBV5-3 and TRBJ2-1, with 13 bases aligning to TRBD2. TRBV5-3 is identified as an open reading frame with a role that is uncertain. The CDR3 runs to 16 residues. J lost 7 bases, V lost 4 bases, and 8 bases had no gene match. The CDR3 loop is CARSHTSGGAGNEQFF. Written as DNA, the CDR3 is TGTGCCAGAAGCCACACTAGCGGGGGGGCTGGAAATGAGCAGTTCTTC.

This sequence joins TRBV21-1 and TRBJ2-5; the table's D call of TRBD1 was not tested on the DNA. TRBV21-1 has pseudogene status. This CDR3 region has 16 residues. CDR3 protein: CASSTNTDRGQETQYF. CDR3 DNA sequence: TGTGCCAGCAGCACTAACACCGACAGGGGCCAAGAGACCCAGTACTTC.

The chain carries TRBV4-1 and TRBJ1-2; D remains unclear. V shed 0 bases and J shed 8 bases, with 16 bases lying between them. This CDR3 has 15 amino acids. The germline CDR1 and CDR2 sequences are MGHRA and YSYEKL. The CDR3 DNA is TGCGCCAGCAGCCAAGAACTAGCGACGTTAGGGGGCTACACCTTC. Protein product: CASSQELATLGGYTF.

The chain links TRBV6-5 to TRBJ2-7; 8 nucleotides agree with TRBD2. Germline CDR1 and CDR2: MNHEY and SVGAGI. V shed 5 bases and J 2 bases; nucleotides not matched to a gene: 5. This CDR3 has 14 residues. Written as DNA, the CDR3 is TGTGCCAGCAGTCGACGGGGGGGGACCTACGAGCAGTACTTC. Translation: CASSRRGGTYEQYF.

The chain employs TRBV2 and TRBJ1-2; 9 nucleotides match TRBD1. V gave up 6 bases and J gave up 7 bases; unmatched junction bases: 6. There are 13 residues in the CDR3. Per the germline V gene, CDR1 is SNHLY and CDR2 is FYNNEI. CDR3 in amino acids: CASSGTGSGGYTF. DNA for the CDR3: TGTGCCAGCAGCGGGACAGGGTCCGGTGGCTACACCTTC.

The genes are TRBV29-1 and TRBJ2-7; 11 bases are shared with TRBD2. CDR1 and CDR2 from the germline V gene are SQVTM and ANQGSEA. V dropped 7 bases and J dropped 4; count of bases not matched to a gene: 9. This CDR3 has 14 residues. CDR3 residues: CSAKSTSGSYEQYF. DNA of the CDR3: TGCAGCGCCAAGTCCACTAGCGGGAGTTACGAGCAGTACTTC.

V is TRBV19 and J is TRBJ1-2; D not resolved. This CDR3 spans 12 amino acids. Germline lookup yields CDR1 LNHDA and CDR2 SQIVND (reference sequence). Trimming stripped 3 bases from V and 2 bases from J, with 4 bases between. CDR3 bases: TGTGCCAGTAGTATGAGCAACTATGGCTACACCTTC. Its translation: CASSMSNYGYTF.

V and J are TRBV6-5 and TRBJ2-1; D is possibly TRBD1 (6 bases). The CDR3 length is 13 residues. Deletions cut 5 bases from V and 9 bases from J, with 14 bases between. Germline V gives CDR1 MNHEY, CDR2 SVGAGI. CDR3 nucleotides: TGTGCCAGCAGTAAACACCAGGGGCCTGAGCAGTTCTTC. The encoded protein is CASSKHQGPEQFF.

This chain joins TRBV10-3 and TRBJ1-4, with 8 positions matching TRBD1. The V gene end was trimmed by 11 bases and the J gene end by 0 bases; junction bases not matched to a gene: 11. Germline V CDR1 and CDR2: ENHRY, SYGVKD. The CDR3 has 16 amino acids. The chain's CDR3 is CASSPGQAATNEKLFF. In DNA form, the CDR3 reads TGTGCCTCATCGCCGGGACAGGCTGCAACTAATGAAAAACTGTTTTTT.

This clone was detected only once. The chain has TRBV7-3 and TRBJ2-1, with 11 positions matching TRBD1. The germline V gene encodes CDR1 SGHTA and CDR2 FQGTGA. The CDR3 runs 14 residues. The trim removed 4 bases at V and 9 bases at J, leaving 5 bases unmatched. The CDR3 DNA reads TGTGCCAGCAGCTCCGGGACAGGGGGAAGTGAGCAGTTCTTC. It is translated as CASSSGTGGSEQFF.

CDR3: CASSQVSGELFF. The CDR3 nucleotides are TGTGCCAGTAGTCAAGTTAGCGGGGAGCTGTTTTTT. The chain employs TRBV19 and TRBJ2-2; D is unresolved. Germline V CDR1 and CDR2: LNHDA, SQIVND (reference sequence). The CDR3 loop spans 12 amino acids. Trimming pared 5 bases from V and 7 bases from J, leaving 8 bases between.

The chain joins TRBV6-5 to TRBJ1-2; 9 nucleotides agree with TRBD1. This CDR3 is 13 amino acids long. The germline V gene has CDR1 MNHEY and CDR2 SVGAGI. V was clipped by 8 bases and J by 11 bases; unmatched bases: 12. Here the CDR3 reads CASRRRTGVSYTF. The DNA for the CDR3 is TGTGCCAGCCGCCGAAGGACAGGGGTATCATACACCTTC.

The chain joins TRBV11-3 to TRBJ2-3; D is unclear. Germline V CDR1 and CDR2: SGHNT, YENEEA. The CDR3 length is 12 residues. Trimming stripped 0 bases from V and 10 bases from J, with 8 bases between. DNA for the CDR3: TGTGCCAGCAGCTTAGATGGTCGGTCGCAGTATTTT. Translating it yields CASSLDGRSQYF.

The chain carries TRBV21-1 and TRBJ2-7. TRBV21-1 is shown as a pseudogene. The CDR3 has 15 residues. The CDR3 nucleotides are TGTGCCAGCAGCGCCAGAGGGGTTTCCTCCTACGAGCAGTACTTC. Protein sequence: CASSARGVSSYEQYF.